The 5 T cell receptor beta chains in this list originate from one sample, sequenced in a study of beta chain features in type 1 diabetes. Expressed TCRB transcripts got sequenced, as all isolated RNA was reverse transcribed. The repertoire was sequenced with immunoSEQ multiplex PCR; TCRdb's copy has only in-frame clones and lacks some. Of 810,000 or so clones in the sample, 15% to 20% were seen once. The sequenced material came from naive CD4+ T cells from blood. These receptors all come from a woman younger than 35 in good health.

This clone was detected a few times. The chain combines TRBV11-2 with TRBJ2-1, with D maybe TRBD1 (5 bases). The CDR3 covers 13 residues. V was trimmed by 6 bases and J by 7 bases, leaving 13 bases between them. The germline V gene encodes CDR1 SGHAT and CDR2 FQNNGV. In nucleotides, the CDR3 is TGTGCCAGCAGTTCGACAGATACGAATGAGCAGTTCTTC. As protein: CASSSTDTNEQFF. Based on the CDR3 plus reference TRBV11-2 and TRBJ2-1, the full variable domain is EAGVAQSPRYKIIEKRQSVAFWCNPISGHATLYWYQQILGQGPKLLIQFQNNGVVDDSQLPKDRFSAERLKGVDSTLKIQPAKLEDSAVYLCASSSTDTNEQFFGPGTRLTVL.

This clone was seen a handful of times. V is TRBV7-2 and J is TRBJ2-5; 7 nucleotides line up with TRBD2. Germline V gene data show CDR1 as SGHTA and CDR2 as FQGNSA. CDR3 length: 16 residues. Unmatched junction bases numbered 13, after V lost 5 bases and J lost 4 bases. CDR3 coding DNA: TGTGCCAGCAGCCGAGAACTCGGGGGAGGGCGAGAGACCCAGTACTTC. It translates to CASSRELGGGRETQYF.

CDR3 sequence: CATVTGQGNTGELFF. For the CDR3, the DNA is TGTGCCACTGTAACGGGACAGGGGAACACCGGGGAGCTGTTTTTT. This chain connects TRBV7-8 to TRBJ2-2; 9 bases match TRBD1. V lost 10 bases, J lost 1 base, and 7 bases stayed unmatched. The CDR3 is made up of 15 amino acids. From germline, CDR1 is SGHVS and CDR2 FQNEAQ.

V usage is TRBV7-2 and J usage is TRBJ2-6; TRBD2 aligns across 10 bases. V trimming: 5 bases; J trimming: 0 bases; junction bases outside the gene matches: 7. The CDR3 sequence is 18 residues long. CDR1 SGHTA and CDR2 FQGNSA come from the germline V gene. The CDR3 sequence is CASSIRGLAVSGANVLTF. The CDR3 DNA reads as TGTGCCAGCAGCATCCGAGGACTAGCGGTCTCTGGGGCCAACGTCCTGACTTTC.

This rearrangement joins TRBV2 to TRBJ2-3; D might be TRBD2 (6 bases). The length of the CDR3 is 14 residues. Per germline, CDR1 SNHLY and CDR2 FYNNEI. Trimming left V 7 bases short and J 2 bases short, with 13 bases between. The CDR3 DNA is TGTGCCAGCACCCCCGGCGGGGTCACAGATACGCAGTATTTT. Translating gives CASTPGGVTDTQYF. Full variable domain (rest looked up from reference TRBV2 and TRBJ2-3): EPEVTQTPSHQVTQMGQEVILRCVPISNHLYFYWYRQILGQKVEFLVSFYNNEISEKSEIFDDQFSVERPDGSNFTLKIRSTKLEDSAMYFCASTPGGVTDTQYFGPGTRLTVL.